The T cell receptor (beta chain) described here comes from a study of identical twins. TCRdb itself ran the 5' RACE reads through MiXCR, one entry per CDR3 protein. Altogether around 690,000 distinct CDR3 sequences are present, 21% being singletons, with the ten largest covering 4.3%. J gave up 4 bases and V 6 bases, and 11 bases lay outside the gene matches. CDR3 length equals 15 residues. Germline lookup yields CDR1 WSHSY and CDR2 SAAADI. This same sample was also taken into another study, of T cells expressing NK-cell markers. That work states: These same clonotypes (in four donors) also led the CD3+CD56-NKG2C+ fraction.

This rearrangement joins TRBV10-2 to TRBJ1-2; 7 nucleotides align to TRBD1. This clonotype originated in a young woman in good health. Material: PBMCs. The CDR3: CASRAGTAVSYGYTF. The CDR3, as DNA: TGCGCCAGCAGGGCGGGGACAGCGGTCTCCTATGGCTACACCTTC.